This T cell receptor beta chain was identified in a study of shared clonotypes between healthy human individuals. Study overall: CD4 naive and memory got three plates each, CD8 naive two, CD8 memory one.

A word on this clone: The antigen remains undetermined.

Points from the study as a whole: Enrolling few donors narrowed the genetic and exposure-history diversity that was represented. Compared with clonotypes that all four donors shared, non-shared clonotypes had lower generation probabilities.

Positively selected for CCR7, the CD45RO-negative cells used as naive CD8 cells excluded terminally differentiated effector memory CD45RA+ cells. The length of the CDR3 is 14 residues. Per germline, CDR1 MNHEY and CDR2 SMNVEV (reference sequence). V was pared by 8 bases and J by 2 bases, with 13 bases between. Authors' processing steps: Filtering differed because ImmunoSEQ produced junction-only sequences that carried no quality scores. Libraries were prepared by immunoSEQ multiplex PCR; TCRdb keeps only in-frame clonotypes and omits some of them. Clone size and V and J calls were adopted from that table, with D and trimming inferred from the DNA. The data contain roughly 2,000,000 clones, about 95% of them singletons.

The genes are TRBV27 and TRBJ2-1, with a weak D call TRBD2 (5 bases). Sequenced sample: naive CD8+ T cells sorted from blood. The sequence was collected from a man aged 18 to 29 in good health. CDR3 amino acids: CASALANTYNEQFF. For the CDR3, the DNA is TGTGCCAGCGCTCTAGCAAACACCTACAATGAGCAGTTCTTC.